The clone carrying this TCR beta chain turned up a few times. MiXCR was run by TCRdb on the RT-PCR reads, yielding one entry per CDR3 protein. The repertoire consists of about 570,000 distinct CDR3 sequences, with around 10% occurring once and the leading ten covering around 10%. The sample belongs to a study of response to subunit inactivated influenza vaccine. Germline assignment: CDR1 MDHEN and CDR2 SYDVKM. V shed 7 bases, J shed 0 bases, and the junction held 7 bases outside the gene matches. The CDR3 spans 17 residues. These data were likewise used in another study, on T cells expressing NK-cell markers. From that paper: UMIs were included in TCR beta cDNA generated by 5'RACE template switching. The same clonotypes also predominated in the CD3+CD56-NKG2C+ fraction of a handful of donors.

V and J are TRBV28 and TRBJ2-1, with TRBD2 identical over 12 bases. The receptor was isolated from a man aged 45-65 years who received an inactivated influenza vaccine. This specimen was PBMCs from blood, taken on the day of vaccination. The CDR3 coding sequence is TGTGCCAGCACGAGACTAGCGGGAGCTAGCTCCTACAATGAGCAGTTCTTC. Its protein product is CASTRLAGASSYNEQFF.